This T cell receptor (beta chain) originates from a study of blood T cell repertoires in COVID-19. Study summary: PBMCs, B-cell-depleted T cells, or T cells provided the cDNA or gDNA that made up the material.

Sequencing was performed with immunoSEQ multiplex PCR; in TCRdb, only in-frame clones are kept and a portion is missing. The sample consists of hundreds of thousands of clones, 88% of them appearing once. Participant-reported clinical history was the basis for cohort assignment. This CDR3 region has 13 residues. Trimming left V 9 bases short and J 1 base short, with 12 bases between. The source material was PBMCs or T cells enriched from blood (not recorded which). The clonotype was recovered from a woman aged 18 to 35 who had been exposed to COVID-19. The V gene is TRBV23-1, the J gene TRBJ2-5, with a possible D match to TRBD1 (5 bases). TRBV23-1 is recorded as an ORF, its role being uncertain. The chain's CDR3 is CARETDFQETQYF. DNA of the CDR3: TGCGCCAGGGAGACAGACTTCCAAGAGACCCAGTACTTC.